This TCR beta chain was retrieved from a study of OX40 agonist ivuxolimab in advanced cancers. About the study: Past anti-PD-1, anti-PD-L1 or anti-CTLA-4 therapy was accepted, and 30% to 45% had received some.

Here immunoSEQ multiplex PCR was the method, and the copy in TCRdb shows in-frame clones only, minus some. This repertoire shows about 77,000 clones, roughly 86% found once; its top ten account for around 2.5%. Looked up from germline, CDR1 is MRHNA and CDR2 is SNTAGT. This CDR3 comprises 16 residues. Trimming stripped 8 bases from V and 1 base from J, with 20 bases between. Overall study results and limits: Antigens targeted by the expanded peripheral T cells were not determined.

On this clone: Antigen unknown.

The V gene is TRBV6-4, the J gene TRBJ1-1; D uncertain. Source: CD4+ or CD8+ T cells sorted from blood, taken in a trial of the OX40 agonist ivuxolimab. The TCR originated in an adult with an advanced solid tumor such as melanoma, head and neck, liver or kidney cancer. This chain's CDR3 is CASPLGPITRNTEAFF. CDR3 nucleotide sequence: TGTGCCAGCCCGTTGGGCCCAATCACGAGGAACACTGAAGCTTTCTTT.